These 10 T cell receptor beta chains came from one sample sequenced in a study of persistence of HIV-infected CD4 T cells. The libraries were made with immunoSEQ version 4 in survey mode. The method was immunoSEQ multiplex PCR; TCRdb's version includes in-frame clones alone and lacks a portion of them. Among about 45,000 clones, around 90% were seen once, and the ten largest hold 3.3%. Cells were stimulated nonspecifically with anti-CD3/anti-CD28 magnetic beads. CD4+ T cells upregulating both CD40 ligand and CD69 were sorted as responding cells. These receptors' antigens are unknown. The material sequenced was CD4+ T cells sorted from PBMCs after roughly 19-hour stimulation, taken from a patient who received antiretroviral therapy. The receptors were sampled from an adult woman with HIV who was CMV-seropositive.

About this clone: The DNA is left out, because the CDR3 cannot be placed on it with certainty; the CDR3 is given as TCRdb lists it. CDR3 protein: CASSKTVGSGANVLTF. The rearrangement links TRBV21-1 to TRBJ2-6. TRBV21-1 is deemed a pseudogene. Termini included, the CDR3 measures 16 amino acids.

V is TRBV18 and J is TRBJ2-7; possibly TRBD1 for D (7 bases). This CDR3 has 18 amino acids. Trimming removed 0 bases at V and 3 bases at J, with 21 bases between. Looked up from germline, CDR1 is KGHSH and CDR2 is LQKENI. CDR3 in DNA: TGTGCCAGCTCACCACCTAGGGGGGCCAGGGGGAACAACTACGAGCAGTACTTC. This encodes CASSPPRGARGNNYEQYF.

The rearrangement joins TRBV2 to TRBJ2-3; tentatively, D is TRBD1 (6 bases). There are 13 residues in the CDR3. V lost 6 bases and J lost 10, with 17 bases in between. Germline V lookup: CDR1 SNHLY, CDR2 FYNNEI. DNA for the CDR3: TGTGCCAGCAGCAAGGACCAGGGGTTGGCGCAGTATTTT. The encoded protein is CASSKDQGLAQYF.

This clone has a single count. The chain employs TRBV5-4 and TRBJ1-2, with TRBD1 matching 8 bases. Trimming took 5 bases from V and 8 from J; bases not matched to a gene: 8. Germline-derived CDR1 and CDR2 are SGHNT and YYREEE (reference sequence). This CDR3 is 13 amino acids long. In DNA, the CDR3 is TGTGCCAGCAGGGAGCAGGGGGCTGGCGGCTACACCTTC. Protein sequence: CASREQGAGGYTF.

This clone was counted only a few times. The chain combines TRBV25-1 with TRBJ2-2; 7 nucleotides line up with TRBD1. This CDR3 region has 17 residues. V was pared by 2 bases and J by 7 bases, with 13 bases of the junction left unmatched. CDR1 is MGHDK and CDR2 is SYGVNS in the germline V gene. CDR3 residues: CASSETRQGVHSGELFF. In nucleotides, the CDR3 is TGTGCCAGCAGTGAAACCCGACAGGGCGTACATAGCGGGGAGCTGTTTTTT.

The chain uses TRBV10-3 and TRBJ1-2; weak D call: TRBD1 (5 bases). The germline V gene encodes CDR1 ENHRY and CDR2 SYGVKD. The ends were cut back, 4 bases at V and 1 base at J, with 19 bases in the middle. The CDR3 loop spans 17 amino acids. The CDR3 nucleotides read TGTGCCATCAGTGTGAGTCCGCCGACAGCTCTTAACTATGGCTACACCTTC. Protein: CAISVSPPTALNYGYTF.

In this sample, this clone turned up once. The rearrangement links TRBV9 to TRBJ2-3; D gene ambiguous. V gave up 0 bases and J gave up 2 bases, with 7 bases separating them. The CDR3 length is 14 residues. Looked up from germline, CDR1 is SGDLS and CDR2 is YYNGEE. The CDR3 region is CASSVASNTDTQYF. DNA for the CDR3: TGTGCCAGCAGCGTAGCCTCGAACACAGATACGCAGTATTTT.

The chain carries TRBV27 and TRBJ1-2; 12 bases align to TRBD1. V dropped 5 bases and J dropped 7; count of bases not matched to a gene: 11. The germline V gene has CDR1 MNHEY and CDR2 SMNVEV (reference sequence). The CDR3 loop spans 16 amino acids. The CDR3 spells CASSTTYRDRGPGYTF. CDR3 DNA sequence: TGTGCCAGCAGTACGACTTACCGGGACAGGGGGCCTGGCTACACCTTC.

The DNA for the CDR3 is TGCGCCAGCAGCCAAGATCTGAACAGGGGAACCGAAGGCTACACCTTC. This sequence encodes CASSQDLNRGTEGYTF. V gene TRBV4-3 combines with J gene TRBJ1-2, with 7 bases lining up with TRBD1. This CDR3 is 16 amino acids long. The V and J ends lost 0 bases and 8 bases, in that order; junction bases with no gene match: 12. Germline CDR1 is LGHNA and CDR2 is YSLEER.

This chain links TRBV21-1 with TRBJ2-3; the listed D gene, TRBD2, was not tested against the DNA. TRBV21-1 corresponds to a pseudogene. This CDR3 contains 17 residues. CDR3 in amino acids: CASSKVGGGFCRDTQYF. CDR3 nucleotides: TGTGCCAGCAGCAAAGTAGGGGGGGGCTTTTGCAGAGATACGCAGTATTTT.